In this sample, the clone carrying this TCR beta chain turned up once. No antigen is known for it. No treatment of any kind had been given to any patient before thyroid surgery. The CDR3 is 13 residues long. Trimming cost V 5 bases and J 8 bases, with 13 bases left between them. Per germline, CDR1 PRHDT and CDR2 FYEKMQ (reference sequence). The sample comes from a study of metastatic and nonmetastatic thyroid tumors. Across the whole study: Repertoires from malignant and benign thyroid patients were compared across blood and tumor or nodule tissue.

In the study's own analysis: Construction of a distant-metastasis classifier for papillary thyroid cancer relied on CDR3 differences across clinicopathological groups. MiXCR re-clonotyped the PCR reads for TCRdb. The V and J calls were not made by the authors but by TCRdb's processing. The sample yields about 6,500 clones, about 43% seen once. Notes on the study in general: Patients with malignant thyroid tumors reportedly had significantly higher TCR beta diversity than those with benign nodules, in blood and tumor.

Sequencing was done on a sample of tumor tissue. V and J are TRBV13 and TRBJ2-1; a weak D match, TRBD2 (6 bases). The receptor comes from a female donor with papillary thyroid cancer or a benign thyroid nodule (not recorded which). Some clones in this sample may be carry-over from other donors' samples. The CDR3: CASSPRGYYEQFF. The DNA of the CDR3 is TGTGCCAGCAGCCCACGGGGGTACTATGAGCAGTTCTTC.